The clone carrying this TCR beta chain occurred many times. What it binds is not known. Building the TCR beta libraries relied on iRepertoire HTBI primers, and CDR3 regions underwent Arm-PCR. Each CDR3 protein is one row after TCRdb ran MiXCR on the multiplex PCR reads. The sample yields roughly 380,000 distinct CDR3 sequences, 15% to 19% seen once. The sample originates from a study of regulatory T cells in long-lasting Graves disease. Study information: Graves' patients (newly diagnosed) had been on antithyroid drugs under 3 months. Study results and limitations: There were preferences for TRBV28, TRBJ1-2 and TRBJ2-5 in persistent disease. Among the persistent patients, 2,500 to 3,000 public clonotypes were shared, more than the approximately 970 shared among new patients. The TCR repertoire of persistent Graves' patients was less diverse than that of newly diagnosed ones.

Specified time point: newly diagnosed GD, antithyroid drugs for less than 3 months. There was RNA extracted from PBMCs, and the TCR library was made from it. The germline CDR1 and CDR2 sequences are MNHEY and SMNVEV (reference sequence). Trimming cost V 6 bases and J 6 bases, with 6 bases left between them. The CDR3 totals 11 residues. The chain combines TRBV27 with TRBJ2-1; no reliable D call. The origin of this receptor is a female donor with Graves disease. The sequenced sample was peripheral blood mononuclear cells (PBMCs), obtained at new diagnosis, from a patient treated with antithyroid drugs. The CDR3 DNA reads as TGTGCCAGCAGACAAAGCAATGAGCAGTTCTTC. It codes for CASRQSNEQFF.